The 17 T cell receptor beta chains listed next were all sequenced from one sample in a study of blood T cell repertoires in COVID-19. Assay: immunoSEQ multiplex PCR; the TCRdb copy retains only in-frame clones and omits some. The repertoire has fewer than 300,000 clones, roughly 90% of them found once; the top ten carry roughly 0.8%. Sequencing was carried out using peripheral blood. The source of these receptors is a man younger than 45 with acute or convalescent COVID-19.

The V call is TRBV9, the J call TRBJ1-1; D is ambiguous. In germline, CDR1 is SGDLS, CDR2 YYNGEE. Trimming left V 3 bases short and J 1 base short, with 13 bases between. This CDR3 has 15 residues. CDR3 sequence (DNA): TGTGCCAGCAGCGCTAATCAGGTGGAGAACACTGAAGCTTTCTTT. Translating gives CASSANQVENTEAFF.

This chain links TRBV28 with TRBJ1-5, with D maybe TRBD1 (6 bases). V dropped 8 bases and J dropped 1 base, with 12 bases sitting between them. The CDR3 runs 14 residues. Germline V gene data show CDR1 as MDHEN and CDR2 as SYDVKM. In DNA, the CDR3 is TGTGCCAGCCGAGGGGGGGTAAGCAATCAGCCCCAGCATTTT. This codes for CASRGGVSNQPQHF.

This chain connects TRBV18 to TRBJ1-5, with D possibly being TRBD1 (5 bases). Germline V CDR1 and CDR2: KGHSH, LQKENI. The V and J ends lost 5 bases and 7 bases respectively, with 12 bases between them. This CDR3 comprises 13 residues. The chain's CDR3 is CASSEGARQPQHF. The CDR3 DNA follows: TGTGCCAGCTCAGAAGGGGCGAGACAGCCCCAGCATTTT. Full variable domain (rest looked up from reference TRBV18 and TRBJ1-5): NAGVMQNPRHLVRRRGQEARLRCSPMKGHSHVYWYRQLPEEGLKFMVYLQKENIIDESGMPKERFSAEFPKEGPSILRIQQVVRGDSAAYFCASSEGARQPQHFGDGTRLSIL.

The chain employs TRBV28 and TRBJ2-1; TRBD2 matches 9 bases. CDR3 size: 15 residues. Trimming took 4 bases from V and 8 from J; bases not matched to a gene: 9. CDR1 MDHEN and CDR2 SYDVKM come from the germline V gene. CDR3 nucleotides: TGTGCCAGCAGTTCCCCCGCCGGGACTAGCTATGAGCAGTTCTTC. This codes for CASSSPAGTSYEQFF.

The V call is TRBV25-1, the J call TRBJ2-1, with 7 bases lining up with TRBD1. V lost 5 bases, J lost 0 bases, and 4 bases stayed unmatched. Germline V gene data show CDR1 as MGHDK and CDR2 as SYGVNS. The CDR3 sequence is 15 residues long. The DNA of the CDR3 is TGTGCCAGCAGTAACAGGGGCAGCTCCTACAATGAGCAGTTCTTC. Translating it yields CASSNRGSSYNEQFF.

This clone turned up a few times. The chain couples TRBV28 to TRBJ2-7; possibly TRBD1 for D (5 bases). V lost 3 bases, J lost 2 bases, and 17 bases lay in between. Germline V gene sequence: CDR1 MDHEN, CDR2 SYDVKM. There are 16 residues in the CDR3. CDR3 residues: CASSFWGIGMTYEQYF. CDR3 in DNA: TGTGCCAGCAGTTTTTGGGGCATCGGAATGACCTACGAGCAGTACTTC.

CDR3 in amino acids: CASSLRVLGIDSYNSPLHF. In nucleotides, the CDR3 is TGCGCCAGCAGCCTCAGGGTTCTGGGGATTGACTCCTATAATTCACCCCTCCACTTT. V and J are TRBV4-1 and TRBJ1-6; TRBD1 is a possible D gene (5 bases). Looked up from germline, CDR1 is MGHRA and CDR2 is YSYEKL. The CDR3 extends over 19 amino acids. Deletions cut 4 bases from V and 0 bases from J, with 19 bases between.

The CDR3 region is CASSYVLPRSPELFF. The CDR3 bases are TGTGCCAGCAGTTACGTACTCCCCCGGTCCCCCGAGCTGTTTTTT. V and J are TRBV6-5 and TRBJ2-2; D not certain. Trimming shortened V by 2 bases and J by 11 bases, and 18 bases separated the two germline ends. CDR1 and CDR2 from the germline V gene are MNHEY and SVGAGI. This CDR3 is built from 15 residues.

The chain uses TRBV5-1 and TRBJ2-2, with D perhaps TRBD2 (5 bases). Germline CDR1 SGHRS, CDR2 YFSETQ. There are 14 residues in the CDR3. V lost 4 bases, J lost 8 bases, and 15 bases lay in between. The CDR3 DNA follows: TGCGCCAGCAGCCCGGTCGGGGTGGCGGGGGAGCTGTTTTTT. Residues: CASSPVGVAGELFF.

The chain uses TRBV5-1 and TRBJ1-2; D is ambiguous. Trimming removed 4 bases from V and 4 bases from J, with 17 bases in between. This CDR3 is built from 15 residues. Looked up from germline, CDR1 is SGHRS and CDR2 is YFSETQ. The CDR3 sequence is CASSPEVRGTYGYTF. CDR3 coding DNA: TGCGCCAGCAGCCCAGAGGTGCGGGGAACCTATGGCTACACCTTC. The full variable domain, rest sourced from reference TRBV5-1 and TRBJ1-2, is KAGVTQTPRYLIKTRGQQVTLSCSPISGHRSVSWYQQTPGQGLQFLFEYFSETQRNKGNFPGRFSGRQFSNSRSEMNVSTLELGDSALYLCASSPEVRGTYGYTFGSGTRLTVV.

This chain uses TRBV24-1 with TRBJ1-5; a weak D match, TRBD1 (5 bases). This CDR3 contains 15 residues. V was clipped by 2 bases and J by 6 bases, with 13 bases between them. Germline V gives CDR1 KGHDR, CDR2 SFDVKD. The CDR3 spells CATSDSAGRAQPQHF. The CDR3 DNA reads as TGTGCCACCAGTGATTCGGCAGGGAGGGCTCAGCCCCAGCATTTT.

This chain joins TRBV7-3 and TRBJ1-6, with D tentatively TRBD1 (6 bases). Between the trimmed V and J ends, which lost 6 bases and 8 bases, there was a span of 17 bases. The CDR3 loop spans 15 amino acids. Germline CDR1 reads SGHTA; CDR2 reads FQGTGA. CDR3 in amino acids: CASSRDGGPDSPLHF. As DNA, the CDR3 is TGTGCCAGCAGTCGAGACGGGGGGCCGGATTCACCCCTCCACTTT. The full variable domain, its missing parts supplied by reference TRBV7-3 and TRBJ1-6, is GAGVSQTPSNKVTEKGKYVELRCDPISGHTALYWYRQSLGQGPEFLIYFQGTGAADDSGLPNDRFFAVRPEGSVSTLKIQRTERGDSAVYLCASSRDGGPDSPLHFGNGTRLTVT.

The gene calls are TRBV27 and TRBJ1-2, with 11 bases matching TRBD1. Per the germline V gene, CDR1 is MNHEY and CDR2 is SMNVEV (reference sequence). J lost 7 bases, V lost 6 bases, and 10 bases had no gene match. This CDR3 has 15 amino acids. CDR3 region: CASRVVGTGGFGYTF. DNA for the CDR3: TGTGCCAGCAGGGTAGTCGGGACAGGGGGATTTGGCTACACCTTC.

This clone was observed a few times. The gene calls are TRBV3-1 (or the pseudogene TRBV3-2) and TRBJ1-1, with D possibly TRBD1 on 6 matching bases. CDR1 and CDR2 (germline): LGHDT, YNNKEL (reference sequence). Trimming left V 4 bases short and J 7 bases short, with 13 bases between. The CDR3 is 13 amino acids. The CDR3 loop is CASSPRGYGEAFF. DNA for the CDR3: TGTGCCAGCAGCCCCAGGGGATACGGTGAAGCTTTCTTT.

The chain joins TRBV28 to TRBJ1-5; possibly TRBD1 for D (5 bases). This CDR3 is built from 15 residues. Per the germline V gene, CDR1 is MDHEN and CDR2 is SYDVKM. Trimming took off 6 bases at V and 2 bases at J, with 14 bases between the two ends. The CDR3 sequence is CASRPRDLGNQPQHF. Here the CDR3 DNA reads TGTGCCAGCAGACCCAGGGATCTGGGCAATCAGCCCCAGCATTTT.

A note on this clone: Within the sample, other DNA sequences also encode this same CDR3. The J gene is TRBJ1-1, the V gene TRBV6-5, with 8 bases lining up with TRBD1. The length of the CDR3 is 13 residues. V gave up 6 bases and J gave up 5 bases; unmatched junction bases: 5. Germline CDR1 reads MNHEY; CDR2 reads SVGAGI. This CDR3 reads CASSPRGQTEAFF. In DNA, the CDR3 is TGTGCCAGCAGCCCCAGGGGGCAAACTGAAGCTTTCTTT.

The CDR3 sequence is CASSLGSPRDHEQYF. The CDR3 region has the DNA TGTGCCAGCAGTTTAGGGTCCCCCCGGGATCACGAGCAGTACTTC. The chain is built from TRBV27 and TRBJ2-7; a possible D gene is TRBD2 (5 bases). The germline V gene encodes CDR1 MNHEY and CDR2 SMNVEV (reference sequence). The V and J ends lost 2 bases and 5 bases respectively, with 16 bases between them. This CDR3 is 15 amino acids long.